Below, 31 T cell receptor beta chains from the same sample are listed, as sequenced in a study of T cells in Graves' hyperthyroidism and ophthalmopathy. Amplification yielded TCR beta CDR3 regions, with RNA transcripts as the source. RT-PCR in the first round (using the HTBI primer set) targeted the TCR CDR3. TCRdb reanalysed the multiplex PCR reads using MiXCR and keeps one entry per CDR3 protein. Among around 530,000 distinct CDR3 sequences listed, more than 15% were seen once. The sequenced material came from blood. The receptors were gathered from a woman in her late teens or twenties with Graves' ophthalmopathy.

As to this clonotype: Since a much larger clone is just one base distant, this may be a read error. The chain recombines TRBV29-1 with TRBJ1-1, with no clear D. This CDR3 spans 12 amino acids. CDR1 is SQVTM and CDR2 is ANQGSEA in the germline V gene. The CDR3 sequence is CSVGPGLTEVFF. The CDR3 DNA reads as TGCAGCGTTGGTCCAGGTCTCACTGAAGTTTTCTTT.

The V gene is TRBV20-1, the J gene TRBJ1-1; 8 positions agree with TRBD1. The V and J ends lost 0 bases and 8 bases, in that order; junction bases with no gene match: 8. This CDR3 is built from 14 residues. The V gene's germline CDR1 is DFQATT and CDR2 SNEGSKA (reference sequence). CDR3: CSARDIAGGIEAFF. CDR3 DNA sequence: TGCAGTGCTAGAGATATCGCAGGGGGCATCGAAGCTTTCTTT.

This clonotype occurred many times. This sequence joins TRBV29-1 and TRBJ2-1; 16 bases agree with TRBD2. The CDR3 runs 17 residues. J was trimmed by 9 bases and V by 4 bases; bases with no gene match: 12. Looked up from germline, CDR1 is SQVTM and CDR2 is ANQGSEA. CDR3 DNA: TGCAGCGTTGGACCGGGGGGGACTAGCGGGAGGGCCGGTGAGCAGTTCTTC. This codes for CSVGPGGTSGRAGEQFF.

This clonotype occurred many times. This sequence joins TRBV28 and TRBJ2-1, with TRBD2 matching over 16 bases. CDR1 and CDR2 (germline): MDHEN, SYDVKM. V gave up 4 bases and J gave up 11 bases; unmatched junction bases: 5. CDR3 size: 15 residues. The CDR3 sequence is CASSSGTSGRGQQFF. The CDR3 nucleotides read TGTGCCAGCAGTTCTGGGACTAGCGGGAGGGGACAGCAGTTCTTC.

The J gene is TRBJ2-7, the V gene TRBV4-2, with D unclear. V dropped 0 bases and J dropped 3 bases, with 3 bases sitting between them. Germline V gene sequence: CDR1 LGHNA, CDR2 YNFKEQ. This CDR3 is 12 amino acids long. The CDR3 region is CASSQDNYEQYF. CDR3 nucleotide sequence: TGTGCCAGCAGCCAAGACAACTACGAGCAGTACTTC.

This clonotype was counted ten times or more. The V and J genes are TRBV6-1 and TRBJ1-1; 7 bases map to TRBD1. The V gene's germline CDR1 is MNHNS and CDR2 SASEGT. V gave up 5 bases and J gave up 5 bases; unmatched junction bases: 11. The CDR3 loop spans 15 amino acids. In DNA form, the CDR3 reads TGTGCCAGCAGTCCTTCCGCGACAGGGAGGACTGAAGCTTTCTTT. It is translated as CASSPSATGRTEAFF.

The table lists this clonotype with many counts. The J gene is TRBJ1-4, the V gene TRBV6-1; perhaps TRBD1 as D (6 bases). V gave up 2 bases and J gave up 6 bases, with 10 bases separating them. This CDR3 spans 14 amino acids. In germline, CDR1 is MNHNS, CDR2 SASEGT. CDR3 amino acids: CASSEYRAHEKLFF. In nucleotides, the CDR3 is TGTGCCAGCAGTGAATACAGGGCCCATGAAAAACTGTTTTTT.

V is TRBV4-1 and J is TRBJ2-2; D is unclear. The germline V gene has CDR1 MGHRA and CDR2 YSYEKL. The CDR3 covers 15 residues. V was clipped by 1 base and J by 5 bases, with 11 bases between them. The CDR3 loop reads CASSQVGRRTGELFF. As DNA, the CDR3 is TGCGCCAGCAGCCAAGTTGGCAGAAGGACCGGGGAGCTGTTTTTT.

This clonotype occurred many times. J is TRBJ2-1 and V is TRBV2; D call uncertain. CDR3 length equals 15 residues. V lost 4 bases, J lost 0 bases, and 10 bases lay in between. Germline CDR1 reads SNHLY; CDR2 reads FYNNEI. The CDR3 loop is CASSATPSSYNEQFF. The CDR3 DNA follows: TGTGCCAGCAGTGCGACTCCAAGCTCCTACAATGAGCAGTTCTTC.

This clonotype has a count of ten or more. The rearrangement joins TRBV6-1 to TRBJ2-7; TRBD2 matches at 7 bases. The trim removed 5 bases at V and 4 bases at J, leaving 8 bases unmatched. This CDR3 has 14 amino acids. Germline assignment: CDR1 MNHNS and CDR2 SASEGT. CDR3 nucleotide sequence: TGTGCCAGCAGTCAAATCGGGGAGGGATACGAGCAGTACTTC. It translates to CASSQIGEGYEQYF.

This sequence joins TRBV6-2 or TRBV6-3 and TRBJ2-1; D is unresolved. This CDR3 comprises 16 residues. Germline loops: CDR1 MNHEY, CDR2 SVGEGT. V was pared by 2 bases and J by 1 base, with 12 bases between. CDR3 bases: TGTGCCAGCAGTTACGGACCGGACCTTTCCTACAATGAGCAGTTCTTC. Protein product: CASSYGPDLSYNEQFF.

This clonotype has at least ten counts. This rearrangement joins TRBV6-6 to TRBJ1-1; D call uncertain. CDR1 is MNHNY, CDR2 SVGAGI, per germline (reference sequence). Trimming removed 0 bases from V and 1 base from J, with 9 bases in between. The CDR3 covers 15 residues. CDR3 amino acids: CASSYSEGPNTEAFF. DNA of the CDR3: TGTGCCAGCAGTTACTCGGAGGGCCCGAACACTGAAGCTTTCTTT.

Many counts were recorded for this clonotype. V is TRBV6-5 and J is TRBJ2-7; TRBD2 is a possible D gene (5 bases). Trimming left V 2 bases short and J 1 base short, with 12 bases between. Germline V gives CDR1 MNHEY, CDR2 SVGAGI. The CDR3 length is 15 residues. Written as DNA, the CDR3 is TGTGCCAGCAGTTACGACCGGGGTGCATCCTACGAGCAGTACTTC. It translates to CASSYDRGASYEQYF.

This clonotype was found a few times. This chain links TRBV12-3 or TRBV12-4 with TRBJ1-5, with D maybe TRBD1 (5 bases). Trimming took 6 bases from V and 8 from J, leaving 14 bases between them. This CDR3 is 13 amino acids long. The CDR3 spells CASSLNLGEPQHF. CDR3 DNA: TGTGCCAGCAGCCTGAATCTGGGGGAGCCCCAGCATTTT.

This clonotype was counted only a few times. V gene TRBV20-1 combines with J gene TRBJ2-3, with TRBD2 identical over 7 bases. Germline CDR1 and CDR2: DFQATT and SNEGSKA (reference sequence). V lost 1 base, J lost 1 base, and 8 bases stayed unmatched. The CDR3 is 16 residues long. The CDR3 coding sequence is TGCAGTGCTAGAGTCCTTGGACTAGGGGGCACAGATACGCAGTATTTT. It translates to CSARVLGLGGTDTQYF.

This clonotype was detected only a few times. This chain connects TRBV27 to TRBJ2-7; TRBD2 might be the D (6 bases). The germline gives CDR1 MNHEY, CDR2 SMNVEV (reference sequence). The germline V and J ends were trimmed by 6 bases and 5 bases, with 14 bases remaining between them. The CDR3 has 13 amino acids. CDR3 protein: CASRMTRGNEQYF. DNA for the CDR3: TGTGCCAGCAGAATGACTAGAGGTAACGAGCAGTACTTC.

This clonotype was counted only a few times. The chain has TRBV27 and TRBJ2-3, with a possible D match to TRBD2 (6 bases). V shed 5 bases and J shed 3 bases, with 15 bases lying between them. From germline, CDR1 is MNHEY and CDR2 SMNVEV (reference sequence). This CDR3 is 15 amino acids long. In DNA form, the CDR3 reads TGTGCCAGCAGTCCGCCCCGGGACTGGACAGATACGCAGTATTTT. This codes for CASSPPRDWTDTQYF.

The sample holds many counts of this clonotype. The gene calls are TRBV28 and TRBJ2-4; 10 positions agree with TRBD1. Germline lookup yields CDR1 MDHEN and CDR2 SYDVKM. CDR3 length equals 17 residues. V lost 7 bases, J lost 7 bases, and 16 bases stayed unmatched. CDR3: CASTPNFWTGGVNIQYF. The CDR3 region has the DNA TGTGCCAGCACCCCCAATTTCTGGACAGGGGGAGTGAACATTCAGTACTTC.

Points on this clonotype: A read error is possible here, since a much larger clone lies one base away. The chain's CDR3 is CSVRGSSSTNEKLLF. As DNA, the CDR3 is TGCAGCGTTCGGGGAAGTTCGTCAACTAATGAAAAACTGCTTTTT. The V call is TRBV29-1, the J call TRBJ1-4; D unresolved. The CDR3 is 15 residues long. Per germline, CDR1 SQVTM and CDR2 ANQGSEA.

This clonotype has ten or more counts. The chain links TRBV7-3 to TRBJ2-3, with D tentatively TRBD2 (5 bases). The germline V and J ends were trimmed by 5 bases and 5 bases, with 17 bases remaining between them. The CDR3 has 15 amino acids. CDR1 SGHTA and CDR2 FQGTGA come from the germline V gene. The CDR3 is CASSRGRRRRDTQYF. As DNA, the CDR3 is TGTGCCAGCAGCCGAGGACGCAGGAGGAGAGATACGCAGTATTTT.

As regards this clonotype: Just one base apart from a much larger clone, this may be a read error. This sequence joins TRBV2 and TRBJ2-7, with D tentatively TRBD2 (5 bases). This CDR3 comprises 14 residues. V lost 0 bases, J lost 5 bases, and 11 bases lay in between. Germline CDR1 SNHLY, CDR2 FYNNEI. CDR3 DNA sequence: TGTGCCAGCAGTGAAGCAGGGAGCACTCACGAGCAGTACTTC. It yields the protein CASSEAGSTHEQYF.

There are a few counts of this clonotype. The chain employs TRBV7-9 and TRBJ1-4, with TRBD1 identical over 8 bases. The germline V gene encodes CDR1 SEHNR and CDR2 FQNEAQ (reference sequence). J gave up 8 bases and V 5 bases, and 7 bases lay outside the gene matches. The CDR3 covers 14 residues. The CDR3 bases are TGTGCCAGCAGCCCACCGACAGGGGCGGAAAAACTGTTTTTT. The encoded protein is CASSPPTGAEKLFF.

The sample holds many counts of this clonotype. The chain couples TRBV28 to TRBJ1-1; D unresolved. The CDR3 runs 14 residues. Germline values: CDR1 MDHEN, CDR2 SYDVKM. The V and J ends lost 4 bases and 2 bases respectively, with 11 bases between them. CDR3 loop: CASSSPGENTEAFF. Here the CDR3 DNA reads TGTGCCAGCAGTTCCCCCGGGGAAAACACTGAAGCTTTCTTT.

This clonotype was detected ten times or more. The CDR3: CAWSVKRNTEAFF. The DNA of the CDR3 is TGTGCCTGGAGTGTAAAGAGGAACACTGAAGCTTTCTTT. This rearrangement joins TRBV30 to TRBJ1-1; D remains unclear. CDR3 length: 13 amino acids. V lost 0 bases and J 1 base, leaving 6 bases between the germline ends. From germline, CDR1 is GTSNPN and CDR2 SVGIG (reference sequence).

As DNA, the CDR3 is TGTGCCACCAGTGATCCTGACAGGGGACCTAACTATGGCTACACCTTC. Encoded protein: CATSDPDRGPNYGYTF. The chain recombines TRBV24-1 with TRBJ1-2, with TRBD1 matching over 8 bases. The CDR3 covers 16 residues. The J segment lost 0 bases and the V segment lost 3 bases, leaving 5 bases of the junction unmatched. CDR1 and CDR2 (germline): KGHDR, SFDVKD.

This clonotype was found many times. The J gene is TRBJ2-3, the V gene TRBV3-1; 7 positions match TRBD2. This CDR3 contains 16 residues. From germline, CDR1 is LGHDT and CDR2 YNNKEL (reference sequence). Losses at the gene ends were 4 bases for V and 4 bases for J; bases not matched to a gene: 11. CDR3 region: CASSPRLADLADTQYF. The DNA of the CDR3 is TGTGCCAGCAGCCCGCGACTAGCAGACTTAGCAGATACGCAGTATTTT.

The chain combines TRBV6-2 or TRBV6-3 with TRBJ2-1, with 9 bases aligning to TRBD2. Germline V gene data show CDR1 as MNHEY and CDR2 as SVGEGT. Trimming at V came to 7 bases and at J to 4 bases, leaving 11 bases not matched to a gene. This CDR3 has 16 amino acids. The CDR3 region has the DNA TGTGCCAGCACTAGCCTAGCGGGAACGGTGTACAATGAGCAGTTCTTC. Residues: CASTSLAGTVYNEQFF.

This chain joins TRBV6-2 or TRBV6-3 and TRBJ2-2; 9 positions match TRBD2. This CDR3 has 18 residues. Germline loops: CDR1 MNHEY, CDR2 SVGEGT. V dropped 0 bases and J dropped 4; count of bases not matched to a gene: 9. The chain's CDR3 is CASSYSLAGEQVTGELFF. CDR3 DNA: TGTGCCAGCAGTTACTCTTTAGCGGGAGAGCAAGTCACCGGGGAGCTGTTTTTT.

This clonotype has at least ten counts. This chain uses TRBV2 with TRBJ2-4; 8 bases map to TRBD2. Trimming at V came to 6 bases and at J to 0 bases, leaving 10 bases not matched to a gene. Germline-derived CDR1 and CDR2 are SNHLY and FYNNEI. The CDR3 runs 17 residues. This CDR3 reads CASRKGAGALAKNIQYF. The DNA for the CDR3 is TGTGCCAGCAGGAAAGGAGCGGGGGCCTTAGCCAAAAACATTCAGTACTTC.

There are a few counts of this clonotype. The chain employs TRBV27 and TRBJ2-5; tentative D call: TRBD2 (6 bases). The CDR3 runs to 15 residues. Trimming pared 3 bases from V and 3 bases from J, leaving 14 bases between. CDR1 MNHEY and CDR2 SMNVEV come from the germline V gene (reference sequence). The CDR3 spells CASSFLEGGEETQYF. CDR3 DNA sequence: TGTGCCAGCAGTTTCCTGGAGGGAGGCGAAGAGACCCAGTACTTC.

This clonotype was detected a few times. This chain's CDR3 is CSATLGGRGNTDTQYF. In DNA form, the CDR3 reads TGCAGTGCTACCCTAGGGGGGCGGGGGAACACAGATACGCAGTATTTT. V gene TRBV20-1 combines with J gene TRBJ2-3, with a possible D match to TRBD2 (7 bases). Trimming shortened V by 4 bases and J by 2 bases, and 19 bases separated the two germline ends. The CDR3 contains 16 residues. Germline CDR1 is DFQATT and CDR2 is SNEGSKA (reference sequence).